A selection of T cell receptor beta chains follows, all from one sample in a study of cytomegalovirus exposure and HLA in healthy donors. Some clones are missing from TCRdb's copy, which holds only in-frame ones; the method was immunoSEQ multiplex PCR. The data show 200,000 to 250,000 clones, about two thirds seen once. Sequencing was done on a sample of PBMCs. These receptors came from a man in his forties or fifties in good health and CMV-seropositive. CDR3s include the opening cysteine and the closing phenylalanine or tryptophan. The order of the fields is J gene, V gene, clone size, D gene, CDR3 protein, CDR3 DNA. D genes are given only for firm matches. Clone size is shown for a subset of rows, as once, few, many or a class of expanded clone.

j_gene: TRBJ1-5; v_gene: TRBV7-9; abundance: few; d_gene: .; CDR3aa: CASSALGGQPQHF; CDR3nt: TGTGCCAGCAGCGCCCTCGGGGGTCAGCCCCAGCATTTT
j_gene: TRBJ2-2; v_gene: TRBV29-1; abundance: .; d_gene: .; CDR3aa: CSVAPAPRGELFF; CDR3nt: TGCAGCGTCGCCCCCGCCCCCCGGGGGGAGCTGTTTTTT
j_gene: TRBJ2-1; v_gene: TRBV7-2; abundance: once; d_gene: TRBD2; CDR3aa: CASSLVGSGTYNEQFF; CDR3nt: TGTGCCAGCAGCTTAGTTGGTAGCGGGACCTACAATGAGCAGTTCTTC
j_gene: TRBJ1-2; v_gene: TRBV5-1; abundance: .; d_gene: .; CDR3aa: CASSLTGSYGYTF; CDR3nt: TGCGCCAGCAGCTTAACAGGGTCCTATGGCTACACCTTC
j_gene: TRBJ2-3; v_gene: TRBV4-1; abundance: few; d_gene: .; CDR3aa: CASSQFYGRATDTQYF; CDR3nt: TGCGCCAGCAGCCAATTTTACGGAAGAGCGACAGATACGCAGTATTTT
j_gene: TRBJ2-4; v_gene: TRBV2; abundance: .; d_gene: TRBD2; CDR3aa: CASGEGGGAVKNIQYF; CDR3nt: TGTGCCAGCGGTGAAGGCGGGGGGGCTGTCAAAAACATTCAGTACTTC
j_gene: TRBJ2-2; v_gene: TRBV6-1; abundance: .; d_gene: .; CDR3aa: CASREGASNTGELFF; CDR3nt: TGTGCCAGCAGGGAGGGGGCCTCGAACACCGGGGAGCTGTTTTTT
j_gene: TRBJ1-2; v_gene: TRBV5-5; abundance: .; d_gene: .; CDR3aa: CASSPLEGPGGGYTF; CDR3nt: TGTGCCAGCAGCCCTCTGGAAGGGCCCGGAGGGGGCTACACCTTC
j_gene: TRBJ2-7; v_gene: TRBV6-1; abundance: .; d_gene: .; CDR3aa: CASSEGHGSYEQYF; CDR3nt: TGTGCCAGCAGTGAGGGACACGGTAGCTACGAGCAGTACTTC
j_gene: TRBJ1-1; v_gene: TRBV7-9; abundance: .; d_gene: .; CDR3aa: CSSSLGGTEAFF; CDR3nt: TGTTCCAGCAGCCTCGGAGGCACTGAAGCTTTCTTT
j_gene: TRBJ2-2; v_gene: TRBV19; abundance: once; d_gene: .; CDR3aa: CASSTGGGPGELFF; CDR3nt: TGTGCCAGTAGTACAGGAGGGGGCCCCGGGGAGCTGTTTTTT
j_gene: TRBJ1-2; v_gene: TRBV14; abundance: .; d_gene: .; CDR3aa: CASSQVGDYGYTF; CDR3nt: TGTGCCAGCAGCCAAGTCGGTGATTATGGCTACACCTTC
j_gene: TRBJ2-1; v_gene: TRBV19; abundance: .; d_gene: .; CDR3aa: CASSPLTGSGDEQFF; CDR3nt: TGTGCCAGTAGCCCCCTGACGGGGTCGGGGGATGAGCAGTTCTTC
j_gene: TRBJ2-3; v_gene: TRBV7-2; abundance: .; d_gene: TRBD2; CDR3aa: CASSLPLSGGGRDTQYF; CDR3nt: TGTGCCAGCAGCTTACCCCTTAGCGGGGGAGGTAGAGATACGCAGTATTTT
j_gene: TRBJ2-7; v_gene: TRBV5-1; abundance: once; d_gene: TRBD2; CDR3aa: CASSLAASGARAGEQYF; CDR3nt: TGCGCCAGCAGCTTGGCGGCTAGCGGGGCTAGAGCAGGCGAGCAGTACTTC
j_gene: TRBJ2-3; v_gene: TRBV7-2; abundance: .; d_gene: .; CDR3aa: CASSSASRTYFSFTDTQYF; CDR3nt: TGTGCCAGCAGCTCCGCCTCCCGGACTTATTTCTCCTTCACAGATACGCAGTATTTT
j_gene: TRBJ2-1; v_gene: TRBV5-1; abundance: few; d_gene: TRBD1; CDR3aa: CASSPGQGSYNEQFF; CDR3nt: TGCGCCAGCAGCCCGGGACAGGGATCCTACAATGAGCAGTTCTTC
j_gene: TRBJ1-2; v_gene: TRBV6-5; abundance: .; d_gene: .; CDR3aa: CASRAPGRYGYTF; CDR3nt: TGTGCCAGCAGGGCCCCCGGGAGGTATGGCTACACCTTC
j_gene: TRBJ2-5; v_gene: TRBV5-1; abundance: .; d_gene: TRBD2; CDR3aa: CASSLNSGGPQETQYF; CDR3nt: TGCGCCAGCAGCTTGAATAGCGGGGGGCCCCAAGAGACCCAGTACTTC